This T cell receptor (beta chain) was retrieved from a study of T cells in women clearing cervical HPV infection. Study-wide context: Donors had HPV16-related CIN3 or worse; 2 had invasive cancer.

Trimming stripped 0 bases from V and 2 bases from J, with 5 bases between. The CDR3 extends over 13 amino acids. The germline V gene has CDR1 SGHRS and CDR2 YFSETQ. The protocol was immunoSEQ multiplex PCR, while the TCRdb copy is restricted to in-frame clones and leaves out a portion. Recorded here are 40,000 or so clones; the top ten clones represent just under 6.5%. The study, taken as a whole, reports: Repertoire richness, not evenness, was significantly elevated in CIN3+ cases versus controls.

About this clone itself: Its antigen is still unknown. With the read ending 3 residues before the CDR3 end, the germline J gene is used to fill in that end.

Source material: blood buffy coat. V usage is TRBV5-1 and J usage is TRBJ1-2, with D unresolved. The sequence came from a woman aged 18 to 75 with a cervical HPV16 infection that either progressed to CIN3+ or cleared (not recorded which). The CDR3 sequence: CASSLAQNYGYTF. The CDR3 bases that were read are TGCGCCAGCAGCTTGGCGCAGAACTATGGC.